The 32 T cell receptor beta chains below all came from one sample that was sequenced in a study of blood T cell repertoires in COVID-19. TCRdb's copy holds only in-frame clones and misses some; the assay was immunoSEQ multiplex PCR. The data contain about 190,000 clones, roughly 80% of them singletons. The specimen sequenced was PBMCs or T cells enriched from blood (not recorded which). The receptor source for this set is a woman younger than 45 who had recovered from COVID-19.

CDR3 sequence reads: CASSVIGGRGYEQYV. CDR3 in DNA: TGTGCCAGCAGTGTCATCGGGGGGCGGGGTTACGAGCAGTACGTC. The J gene is TRBJ2-7, the V gene TRBV2; D may be TRBD2 (7 bases). Between the trimmed V and J ends, which lost 4 bases and 4 bases, there was a span of 17 bases. The CDR3 length is 15 residues. CDR1 is SNHLY, CDR2 FYNNEI, per germline.

The chain combines TRBV3-1 (or the pseudogene TRBV3-2) with TRBJ2-1, with TRBD2 matching over 8 bases. CDR1 is LGHDT and CDR2 is YNNKEL in the germline V gene (reference sequence). CDR3 length equals 19 residues. The trim removed 11 bases at V and 1 base at J, leaving 22 bases unmatched. CDR3 sequence (DNA): TGTGCCCCACATCACGGCTCCGGGGGGGGGCGAAGTTCCTACAATGAGCAGTTCTTC. Amino acids: CAPHHGSGGGRSSYNEQFF.

This clone was seen only a few times. This chain joins TRBV15 and TRBJ1-1, with D perhaps TRBD1 (5 bases). CDR1 LNHNV and CDR2 YYDKDF come from the germline V gene (reference sequence). The CDR3 spans 14 residues. Trimming took 0 bases from V and 7 from J, leaving 12 bases between them. CDR3 coding DNA: TGTGCCACCAGCAGAGATGAAACAGGCCTTGAAGCTTTCTTT. Translating it yields CATSRDETGLEAFF.

This chain joins TRBV2 and TRBJ2-2; D is undetermined. With 7 bases removed from V and 4 bases from J, the gap between germline ends came to 10 bases. Germline-derived CDR1 and CDR2 are SNHLY and FYNNEI. This CDR3 spans 13 amino acids. The CDR3 loop is CASNLGSTGELFF. The CDR3 region has the DNA TGTGCCAGCAACCTCGGTTCCACCGGGGAGCTGTTTTTT.

As DNA, the CDR3 is TGCGCCAGCAGCCCATTGTCGGGACTCCTGGGGCAAGAGACCCAGTACTTC. It specifies CASSPLSGLLGQETQYF. The chain is built from TRBV4-1 and TRBJ2-5; D may be TRBD2 (6 bases). The length of the CDR3 is 17 residues. V lost 4 bases to trimming and J lost 2 bases, with 20 bases between them. CDR1 is MGHRA, CDR2 YSYEKL, per germline.

This clone was detected a few times. The J gene is TRBJ1-6, the V gene TRBV7-2; D not certain. Germline lookup yields CDR1 SGHTA and CDR2 FQGNSA. The CDR3 runs 15 residues. Trimming left V 5 bases short and J 8 bases short, with 16 bases between. The CDR3 DNA reads as TGTGCCAGCAGCCACTCTCCCCTCATATATTCACCCCTCCACTTT. Translating it yields CASSHSPLIYSPLHF.

This rearrangement joins TRBV28 to TRBJ1-2, with D unclear. This CDR3 spans 15 amino acids. Trimming pared 2 bases from V and 6 bases from J, leaving 16 bases between. Germline CDR1 and CDR2: MDHEN and SYDVKM. Here the CDR3 DNA reads TGTGCCAGCAGTTTAGGGTTGAGAGGGTGGGATGGCTACACCTTC. Encoded protein: CASSLGLRGWDGYTF.

This clone showed up just once. The chain recombines TRBV10-1 with TRBJ2-5; 7 bases agree with TRBD2. Trimming removed 7 bases from V and 7 bases from J; junction bases left unmatched: 12. CDR3 length: 14 amino acids. The germline V gene has CDR1 WNHNN and CDR2 SYGVQD (reference sequence). CDR3 in amino acids: CASIRGEGKMTQYF. The DNA of the CDR3 is TGCGCCAGCATAAGAGGGGAGGGGAAAATGACCCAGTACTTC.

The chain has TRBV24-1 and TRBJ1-2, with D maybe TRBD1 (6 bases). This CDR3 region has 16 residues. Trimming left V 2 bases short and J 6 bases short, with 18 bases between. Germline assignment: CDR1 KGHDR and CDR2 SFDVKD. CDR3 region: CATSDSLPPGVHGYTF. As DNA, the CDR3 is TGTGCCACCAGTGATTCCCTGCCCCCAGGGGTACATGGCTACACCTTC.

This chain uses TRBV3-1 (or the pseudogene TRBV3-2) with TRBJ2-1, with a possible D match to TRBD1 (6 bases). This CDR3 comprises 16 residues. Deletions cut 0 bases from V and 5 bases from J, with 14 bases between. CDR1 is LGHDT, CDR2 YNNKEL, per germline (reference sequence). CDR3 sequence: CASSQERSRGNNEQFF. The CDR3 bases are TGTGCCAGCAGCCAAGAAAGGAGCAGGGGCAACAATGAGCAGTTCTTC.

The chain couples TRBV6-5 to TRBJ1-5; TRBD1 is a possible D gene (5 bases). Trimming removed 2 bases from V and 9 bases from J, with 8 bases in between. The CDR3 has 12 amino acids. Germline values: CDR1 MNHEY, CDR2 SVGAGI. CDR3 sequence (DNA): TGTGCCAGCAGTTACACGGGGGGGCCCCAGCATTTT. Translation gives CASSYTGGPQHF.

The chain carries TRBV5-1 and TRBJ1-6, with a weak D call TRBD1 (5 bases). The CDR3 length is 17 residues. V lost 0 bases and J lost 0, with 10 bases in between. Germline V gene lookup returns CDR1 SGHRS and CDR2 YFSETQ. This chain's CDR3 is CASSLEQGNSYNSPLHF. The CDR3 DNA follows: TGCGCCAGCAGCTTGGAGCAGGGAAACTCCTATAATTCACCCCTCCACTTT.

The chain recombines TRBV7-9 with TRBJ1-1; no definite D call. The CDR3 consists of 12 residues. Germline V gene sequence: CDR1 SEHNR, CDR2 FQNEAQ (reference sequence). The ends were cut back, 7 bases at V and 6 bases at J, with 12 bases in the middle. The CDR3 protein is CASILRASEAFF. The CDR3 bases are TGTGCCAGCATCCTGAGGGCGTCTGAAGCTTTCTTT.

This chain connects TRBV7-2 to TRBJ1-6, with TRBD1 matching over 7 bases. Germline V CDR1 and CDR2: SGHTA, FQGNSA. Trimming took 0 bases from V and 7 from J; bases not matched to a gene: 3. The CDR3 has 15 residues. CDR3 loop: CASSLATGANSPLHF. CDR3 bases: TGTGCCAGCAGCTTAGCTACAGGGGCCAATTCACCCCTCCACTTT.

This clone appeared once. V is TRBV5-1 and J is TRBJ1-4, with TRBD1 matching 9 bases. The V and J ends lost 5 bases and 2 bases, in that order; junction bases with no gene match: 10. Germline V CDR1 and CDR2: SGHRS, YFSETQ. This CDR3 spans 17 amino acids. The CDR3 loop is CASRSDRGTLTNEKLFF. DNA of the CDR3: TGCGCCAGCAGATCGGACAGGGGAACTTTGACTAATGAAAAACTGTTTTTT.

V is TRBV3-1 (or the pseudogene TRBV3-2) and J is TRBJ2-5; 7 bases match TRBD2. CDR1 and CDR2 (germline): LGHDT, YNNKEL (reference sequence). The CDR3 is made up of 14 amino acids. The ends lost 4 bases at V and 5 bases at J; junction bases unmatched: 7. Here the CDR3 DNA reads TGTGCCAGCAGCCCCCTTCGGGGAGGGGAGACCCAGTACTTC. Protein: CASSPLRGGETQYF.

This sequence joins TRBV6-1 and TRBJ1-3, with D unclear. This CDR3 contains 17 residues. Trimming removed 4 bases at V and 0 bases at J, with 16 bases between. Germline CDR1 is MNHNS and CDR2 is SASEGT. This CDR3 is CASSAKSTAYSGNTIYF. CDR3 bases: TGTGCCAGCAGTGCGAAAAGCACTGCCTACTCTGGAAACACCATATATTTT.

The chain couples TRBV7-9 to TRBJ2-1; D is perhaps TRBD1 (8 bases). Germline CDR1 SEHNR, CDR2 FQNEAQ (reference sequence). This CDR3 region has 16 residues. V was pared by 4 bases and J by 5 bases, with 18 bases between. In DNA form, the CDR3 reads TGTGCCAGCAGCTCCAACACAGGGGGGGGTAACAATGAGCAGTTCTTC. It yields the protein CASSSNTGGGNNEQFF.

Remarks on this clone: Within the sample, other DNA sequences also encode this same CDR3. The CDR3, as DNA: TGTGCCAGCAGCCAAGTTGGCGGGGGTCCCTACAATGAGCAGTTCTTC. Translating it yields CASSQVGGGPYNEQFF. The V call is TRBV4-2, the J call TRBJ2-1, with 7 positions matching TRBD2. Per germline, CDR1 LGHNA and CDR2 YNFKEQ. The CDR3 totals 16 residues. With V trimmed by 1 base and J by 2 bases, 5 bases remained unmatched.

The CDR3 protein is CASSFTLGTSGGHTGELFF. The DNA for the CDR3 is TGTGCCAGCAGCTTCACCCTAGGGACTAGCGGGGGGCACACCGGGGAGCTGTTTTTT. The V gene is TRBV5-6, the J gene TRBJ2-2; 15 nucleotides line up with TRBD2. The CDR3 is made up of 19 amino acids. V lost 2 bases to trimming and J lost 3 bases; unmatched junction nucleotides: 8. Per the germline V gene, CDR1 is SGHDT and CDR2 is YYEEEE.

The J gene is TRBJ2-7, the V gene TRBV27; 11 bases are a match to TRBD1. The V gene end was trimmed by 7 bases and the J gene end by 4 bases; junction bases not matched to a gene: 6. The CDR3 runs to 14 residues. Germline assignment: CDR1 MNHEY and CDR2 SMNVEV (reference sequence). DNA for the CDR3: TGTGCCAGCAATTTTGGACAGGGGGCTTACGAGCAGTACTTC. This translates into CASNFGQGAYEQYF.

The rearrangement links TRBV5-4 to TRBJ2-1, with TRBD2 matching over 10 bases. The V gene's germline CDR1 is SGHNT and CDR2 YYREEE (reference sequence). CDR3 length: 15 residues. Trimming took 2 bases from V and 9 from J; bases not matched to a gene: 8. CDR3 in amino acids: CASSFEGLAYGEQFF. CDR3 coding DNA: TGTGCCAGCAGCTTTGAGGGACTAGCGTATGGTGAGCAGTTCTTC.

The V gene is TRBV29-1, the J gene TRBJ1-5; 9 nucleotides agree with TRBD1. The CDR3 loop spans 13 amino acids. With V trimmed by 6 bases and J by 7 bases, 7 bases remained unmatched. Germline lookup yields CDR1 SQVTM and CDR2 ANQGSEA. The CDR3: CSVQTGGDQPQHF. CDR3 DNA: TGCAGCGTGCAGACAGGGGGAGACCAGCCCCAGCATTTT.

This sequence joins TRBV5-1 and TRBJ2-7; 7 bases map to TRBD1. Germline-derived CDR1 and CDR2 are SGHRS and YFSETQ. V trimming: 1 base; J trimming: 6 bases; junction bases outside the gene matches: 4. The CDR3 has 13 residues. DNA of the CDR3: TGCGCCAGCAGCTTGACAGGGGCCAGCGAGCAGTACGTC. Its translation is CASSLTGASEQYV.

This rearrangement joins TRBV7-2 to TRBJ2-5, with 10 bases lining up with TRBD1. This CDR3 spans 15 amino acids. Germline V lookup: CDR1 SGHTA, CDR2 FQGNSA. J lost 5 bases, V lost 4 bases, and 7 bases had no gene match. CDR3 in DNA: TGTGCCAGCAGCTGGGACAGGGGTCCCTCGGAGACCCAGTACTTC. Amino acid sequence: CASSWDRGPSETQYF.

V is TRBV18 and J is TRBJ2-1; 7 bases agree with TRBD1. CDR1 and CDR2 (germline): KGHSH, LQKENI. The CDR3 is made up of 13 amino acids. Trimming cost V 6 bases and J 8 bases; bases outside gene matches: 7. CDR3 residues: CASSHGQDDEQFF. Written as DNA, the CDR3 is TGTGCCAGCTCCCATGGACAGGATGATGAGCAGTTCTTC. Variable domain in full (rest from reference TRBV18 and TRBJ2-1): NAGVMQNPRHLVRRRGQEARLRCSPMKGHSHVYWYRQLPEEGLKFMVYLQKENIIDESGMPKERFSAEFPKEGPSILRIQQVVRGDSAAYFCASSHGQDDEQFFGPGTRLTVL.

The chain joins TRBV18 to TRBJ1-1; D is ambiguous. Germline-derived CDR1 and CDR2 are KGHSH and LQKENI. V was clipped by 3 bases and J by 1 base, with 6 bases between them. This CDR3 region has 13 residues. CDR3: CASSPNSNTEAFF. CDR3 bases: TGTGCCAGCTCACCCAATTCGAACACTGAAGCTTTCTTT.

The sample holds one count of this clone. The chain joins TRBV6-5 to TRBJ1-2; TRBD1 aligns across 7 bases. This CDR3 has 15 amino acids. V was clipped by 2 bases and J by 2 bases; unmatched bases: 5. Germline assignment: CDR1 MNHEY and CDR2 SVGAGI. CDR3 sequence reads: CASSYTGQLNYGYTF. CDR3 nucleotide sequence: TGTGCCAGCAGTTACACGGGACAGCTAAACTATGGCTACACCTTC.

This clone has just a few counts. The V call is TRBV10-1, the J call TRBJ2-3; the D is unclear. Germline CDR1 WNHNN, CDR2 SYGVQD (reference sequence). V lost 7 bases to trimming and J lost 2 bases, with 10 bases between them. This CDR3 has 13 residues. The CDR3 region is CASMRTATDTQYF. For the CDR3, the DNA is TGCGCCAGCATGCGAACAGCCACAGATACGCAGTATTTT.

The genes are TRBV27 and TRBJ2-1; 12 bases align to TRBD2. This CDR3 contains 16 residues. Unmatched junction bases numbered 3, after V lost 6 bases and J lost 0 bases. Germline lookup yields CDR1 MNHEY and CDR2 SMNVEV (reference sequence). The CDR3 DNA is TGTGCCAGCAGCCAGACTAGCGGGAGCTCCTACAATGAGCAGTTCTTC. Its translation is CASSQTSGSSYNEQFF.

This clone was seen only once. The chain combines TRBV12-3 or TRBV12-4 with TRBJ1-2, with D maybe TRBD1 (6 bases). Trimming stripped 10 bases from V and 6 bases from J, with 18 bases between. This CDR3 spans 13 amino acids. This CDR3 reads CANLRTGLDGYTF. For the CDR3, the DNA is TGTGCCAACCTACGTACAGGGCTCGATGGCTACACCTTC.

This chain joins TRBV5-4 and TRBJ2-5; TRBD1 aligns across 8 bases. The CDR3 consists of 14 residues. V was pared by 4 bases and J by 5 bases, with 7 bases of the junction left unmatched. From germline, CDR1 is SGHNT and CDR2 YYREEE (reference sequence). This chain's CDR3 is CASSRTGKVETQYF. The CDR3 bases are TGTGCCAGCAGCCGGACAGGGAAAGTGGAGACCCAGTACTTC.